This T cell receptor (beta chain) emerged from a study of T cells in localized non-small cell lung cancer. Germline-derived CDR1 and CDR2 are SGHRS and YFSETQ. The CDR3 loop spans 14 amino acids. V lost 0 bases, J lost 11 bases, and 17 bases lay in between. Libraries were prepared by immunoSEQ multiplex PCR; TCRdb keeps only in-frame clonotypes and omits some of them. This sample has around 43,000 clones, with roughly 86% found just once. Source: peripheral blood, taken before any cancer treatment. The J gene is TRBJ1-1, the V gene TRBV5-1; a possible D gene is TRBD1 (6 bases). The clonotype comes from a man between 18 and 55 years old with stage I lung adenocarcinoma. The CDR3 DNA follows: TGCGCCAGCAGCTTGGACAGGGATAAGCTCGAGGCTTTCTTT. This translates into CASSLDRDKLEAFF.